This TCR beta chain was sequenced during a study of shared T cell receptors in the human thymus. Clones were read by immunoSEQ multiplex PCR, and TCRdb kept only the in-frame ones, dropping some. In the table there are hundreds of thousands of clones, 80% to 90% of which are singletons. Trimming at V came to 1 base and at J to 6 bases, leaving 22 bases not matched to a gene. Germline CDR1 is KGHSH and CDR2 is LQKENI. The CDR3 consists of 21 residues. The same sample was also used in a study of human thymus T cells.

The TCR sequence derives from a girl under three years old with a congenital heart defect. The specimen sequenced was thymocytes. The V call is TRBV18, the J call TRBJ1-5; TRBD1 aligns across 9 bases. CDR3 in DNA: TGTGCCAGCTCACCACGGGCCCAACCCGGGAACAGGGGGCGTCGGGGTCAGCCCCAGCATTTT. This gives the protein CASSPRAQPGNRGRRGQPQHF. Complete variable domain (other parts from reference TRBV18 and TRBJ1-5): NAGVMQNPRHLVRRRGQEARLRCSPMKGHSHVYWYRQLPEEGLKFMVYLQKENIIDESGMPKERFSAEFPKEGPSILRIQQVVRGDSAAYFCASSPRAQPGNRGRRGQPQHFGDGTRLSIL.